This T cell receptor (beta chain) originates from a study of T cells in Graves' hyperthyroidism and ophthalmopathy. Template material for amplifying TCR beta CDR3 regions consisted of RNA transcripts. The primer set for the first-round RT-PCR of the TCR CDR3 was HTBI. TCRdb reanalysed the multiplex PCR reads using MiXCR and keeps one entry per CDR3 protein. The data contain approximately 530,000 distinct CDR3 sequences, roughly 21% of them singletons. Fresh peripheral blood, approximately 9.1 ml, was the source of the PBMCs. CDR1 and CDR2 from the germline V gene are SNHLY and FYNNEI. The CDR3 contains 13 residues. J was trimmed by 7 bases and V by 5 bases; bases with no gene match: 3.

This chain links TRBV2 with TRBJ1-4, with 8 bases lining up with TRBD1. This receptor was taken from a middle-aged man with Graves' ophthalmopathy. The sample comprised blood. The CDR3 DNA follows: TGTGCCAGCAGTATCACAGGGGGTGAAAAACTGTTTTTT. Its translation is CASSITGGEKLFF.